These 19 T cell receptor beta chains share one sample of origin, sequenced in a study of shared clonotypes between healthy human individuals. The protocol was immunoSEQ multiplex PCR, while the TCRdb copy is restricted to in-frame clones and leaves out a portion. The sample lists about 640,000 clones; around 72% were seen once. Sequenced sample: memory CD4+ T cells sorted from blood. The subset was: CD45RA-negative fraction. These receptor sequences come from a woman aged 25 to 39 in good health.

This chain links TRBV28 with TRBJ2-7; unclear D gene. V was shortened by 5 bases and J by 1 base, with 12 bases between the two germline ends. Germline values: CDR1 MDHEN, CDR2 SYDVKM. The CDR3 covers 14 residues. CDR3 protein: CASSKWSSSYEQYF. The CDR3 nucleotides are TGTGCCAGCAGTAAGTGGAGTTCTTCCTACGAGCAGTACTTC. Full variable domain (remainder filled in from reference TRBV28 and TRBJ2-7): DVKVTQSSRYLVKRTGEKVFLECVQDMDHENMFWYRQDPGLGLRLIYFSYDVKMKEKGDIPEGYSVSREKKERFSLILESASTNQTSMYLCASSKWSSSYEQYFGPGTRLTVT.

The rearrangement links TRBV7-8 to TRBJ2-1, with TRBD1 matching over 7 bases. V lost 4 bases, J lost 10 bases, and 10 bases stayed unmatched. The germline CDR1 and CDR2 sequences are SGHVS and FQNEAQ. The CDR3 contains 14 residues. The DNA of the CDR3 is TGTGCCAGCAGCTCTGACAGGGTATGGGGGGAGCAGTTCTTC. Protein product: CASSSDRVWGEQFF. Full variable domain (remainder filled in from reference TRBV7-8 and TRBJ2-1): GAGVSQSPRYKVAKRGQDVALRCDPISGHVSLFWYQQALGQGPEFLTYFQNEAQLDKSGLPSDRFFAERPEGSVSTLKIQRTQQEDSAVYLCASSSDRVWGEQFFGPGTRLTVL.

This rearrangement joins TRBV7-9 to TRBJ1-4, with 7 bases that match TRBD1. The V and J ends lost 3 bases and 10 bases, in that order; junction bases with no gene match: 8. Per the germline V gene, CDR1 is SEHNR and CDR2 is FQNEAQ (reference sequence). The CDR3 totals 14 residues. The CDR3 is CASSLGQLIGKLFF. In DNA form, the CDR3 reads TGTGCCAGCAGCTTGGGACAGTTGATTGGAAAACTGTTTTTT.

The V gene is TRBV6-1, the J gene TRBJ2-7; 11 bases align to TRBD2. Germline-derived CDR1 and CDR2 are MNHNS and SASEGT. This CDR3 region has 15 residues. V lost 2 bases, J lost 4 bases, and 4 bases stayed unmatched. CDR3 loop: CASSETSGSVYEQYF. For the CDR3, the DNA is TGTGCCAGCAGTGAAACTAGCGGGAGTGTGTACGAGCAGTACTTC.

The chain couples TRBV27 to TRBJ1-3; possibly TRBD1 for D (5 bases). This CDR3 comprises 14 residues. Germline loops: CDR1 MNHEY, CDR2 SMNVEV (reference sequence). Trimming pared 11 bases from V and 5 bases from J, leaving 19 bases between. The CDR3 DNA reads TGTGCCTTTTGGAGGGCCCTGGGACGAAACACCATATATTTT. Amino acids: CAFWRALGRNTIYF.

The rearrangement joins TRBV15 to TRBJ2-5; perhaps TRBD2 as D (7 bases). The ends were cut back, 6 bases at V and 2 bases at J, with 13 bases in the middle. Germline CDR1 and CDR2: LNHNV and YYDKDF (reference sequence). This CDR3 has 14 amino acids. The CDR3, as DNA: TGTGCCACCAGAGGGGGGGTTCTACAAGAGACCCAGTACTTC. Its translation is CATRGGVLQETQYF. The full variable domain, completed using reference TRBV15 and TRBJ2-5, is DAMVIQNPRYQVTQFGKPVTLSCSQTLNHNVMYWYQQKSSQAPKLLFHYYDKDFNNEADTPDNFQSRRPNTSFCFLDIRSPGLGDTAMYLCATRGGVLQETQYFGPGTRLLVL.

The J gene is TRBJ2-7, the V gene TRBV11-3; D possibly corresponds to TRBD2 (6 bases). With 1 base removed from V and 4 bases from J, the gap between germline ends came to 17 bases. Germline V gene lookup returns CDR1 SGHNT and CDR2 YENEEA. The CDR3 length is 16 residues. This CDR3 reads CASSLGSGRIFYEQYF. CDR3 coding DNA: TGTGCCAGCAGCTTAGGTAGCGGCCGAATATTTTACGAGCAGTACTTC.

This clone came up once. The V call is TRBV9, the J call TRBJ1-1, with TRBD1 as a possible D gene (5 bases). V was shortened by 3 bases and J by 0 bases, with 9 bases between the two germline ends. CDR3 size: 14 residues. Germline-derived CDR1 and CDR2 are SGDLS and YYNGEE. The CDR3 coding sequence is TGTGCCAGCAGCGATGACAGCATGAACACTGAAGCTTTCTTT. Translated, it gives CASSDDSMNTEAFF.

CDR3 sequence reads: CAISGSGTKQETQYF. In DNA form, the CDR3 reads TGTGCCATCAGTGGGTCCGGGACAAAGCAAGAGACCCAGTACTTC. The chain combines TRBV10-3 with TRBJ2-5; D perhaps matches TRBD1 (6 bases). The CDR3 is made up of 15 amino acids. Germline loops: CDR1 ENHRY, CDR2 SYGVKD. Trimming took off 4 bases at V and 2 bases at J, with 14 bases between the two ends.

This chain joins TRBV18 and TRBJ2-2; TRBD1 aligns across 8 bases. This CDR3 is 16 amino acids long. Trimming removed 2 bases from V and 4 bases from J; junction bases left unmatched: 6. Germline CDR1 is KGHSH and CDR2 is LQKENI. CDR3 protein: CASSPTRGRITGELFF. In DNA form, the CDR3 reads TGTGCCAGCTCACCAACCAGGGGGCGCATCACCGGGGAGCTGTTTTTT. The whole variable domain, remainder taken from reference TRBV18 and TRBJ2-2, is NAGVMQNPRHLVRRRGQEARLRCSPMKGHSHVYWYRQLPEEGLKFMVYLQKENIIDESGMPKERFSAEFPKEGPSILRIQQVVRGDSAAYFCASSPTRGRITGELFFGEGSRLTVL.

This chain uses TRBV19 with TRBJ2-2, with 16 bases fitting TRBD2. The germline CDR1 and CDR2 sequences are LNHDA and SQIVND (reference sequence). CDR3 length: 18 amino acids. V dropped 5 bases and J dropped 7; count of bases not matched to a gene: 10. CDR3: CASSYVGLAGGPLGELFF. DNA of the CDR3: TGTGCCAGTAGTTACGTGGGACTAGCGGGAGGGCCTCTCGGGGAGCTGTTTTTT. Based on the CDR3 plus reference TRBV19 and TRBJ2-2, the full variable domain is DGGITQSPKYLFRKEGQNVTLSCEQNLNHDAMYWYRQDPGQGLRLIYYSQIVNDFQKGDIAEGYSVSREKKESFPLTVTSAQKNPTAFYLCASSYVGLAGGPLGELFFGEGSRLTVL.

This clone has a count of ten or more. Other DNA variants within this sample encode the same CDR3. The CDR3 coding sequence is TGTGCCAGCAGTTTGCAGGGAGCCACCGGGGAGCTGTTTTTT. Its translation is CASSLQGATGELFF. The chain uses TRBV11-2 and TRBJ2-2; D might be TRBD1 or TRBD2, each matching 5 bases. V lost 6 bases, J lost 4 bases, and 12 bases lay in between. This CDR3 comprises 14 residues. Germline V CDR1 and CDR2: SGHAT, FQNNGV.

The V call is TRBV5-1, the J call TRBJ2-3; 11 bases match TRBD2. Germline values: CDR1 SGHRS, CDR2 YFSETQ. Trimming at V came to 6 bases and at J to 3 bases, leaving 9 bases not matched to a gene. The CDR3 spans 16 residues. In DNA, the CDR3 is TGCGCCAGCACCCCGACTCTAGCGGGAGGTACAGATACGCAGTATTTT. Its protein is CASTPTLAGGTDTQYF.

The genes are TRBV28 and TRBJ2-1, with 14 bases identical to TRBD2. Germline-derived CDR1 and CDR2 are MDHEN and SYDVKM. V was clipped by 10 bases and J by 13 bases; unmatched bases: 12. The CDR3 totals 14 residues. The CDR3 DNA reads as TGTGCCACCAAACATCCGGGACTAGCGGGAGAACAGTTCTTC. Its protein is CATKHPGLAGEQFF.

V gene TRBV5-5 combines with J gene TRBJ1-2; 7 nucleotides agree with TRBD1. CDR1 and CDR2 (germline): SGHKS, YYEKEE (reference sequence). The CDR3 contains 14 residues. Unmatched junction bases numbered 3, after V lost 0 bases and J lost 4 bases. CDR3 nucleotide sequence: TGTGCCAGCAGCTTGGGGACAGGAACCTATGGCTACACCTTC. This gives the protein CASSLGTGTYGYTF.

The rearrangement links TRBV29-1 to TRBJ2-2, with no clear D. CDR1 and CDR2 from the germline V gene are SQVTM and ANQGSEA. Trimming cost V 4 bases and J 2 bases, with 11 bases left between them. The CDR3 runs to 14 residues. The CDR3 protein is CSVVGQRNTGELFF. Here the CDR3 DNA reads TGCAGCGTTGTGGGCCAGAGAAACACCGGGGAGCTGTTTTTT.

The chain couples TRBV2 to TRBJ2-1; 14 bases line up with TRBD2. The CDR3 consists of 15 residues. Per germline, CDR1 SNHLY and CDR2 FYNNEI. Unmatched junction bases numbered 11, after V lost 6 bases and J lost 13 bases. The chain's CDR3 is CASRGGTSGSTAQFF. The CDR3 DNA is TGTGCCAGCAGGGGTGGGACTAGCGGGAGCACCGCCCAGTTCTTC. The full variable domain, in which reference TRBV2 and TRBJ2-1 provide the parts outside the CDR3, is EPEVTQTPSHQVTQMGQEVILRCVPISNHLYFYWYRQILGQKVEFLVSFYNNEISEKSEIFDDQFSVERPDGSNFTLKIRSTKLEDSAMYFCASRGGTSGSTAQFFGPGTRLTVL.

J is TRBJ2-7 and V is TRBV28, with D unresolved. V lost 6 bases to trimming and J lost 2 bases, with 17 bases between them. The CDR3 consists of 15 residues. Germline V gives CDR1 MDHEN, CDR2 SYDVKM. CDR3 coding DNA: TGTGCCAGCAGCGGCGGCCGATGGATAGCCTACGAGCAGTACTTC. Its protein product is CASSGGRWIAYEQYF.

The gene calls are TRBV18 and TRBJ2-7; 9 positions agree with TRBD1. The CDR3 loop spans 14 amino acids. Germline CDR1 KGHSH, CDR2 LQKENI. V dropped 6 bases and J dropped 7; count of bases not matched to a gene: 10. The CDR3: CASSPGQGRGEQYF. DNA of the CDR3: TGTGCCAGCTCCCCTGGACAGGGGCGTGGAGAGCAGTACTTC.